One and the same sample provided the 14 T cell receptor beta chains below, sequenced in a study of blood T cell repertoires in COVID-19. Clones were read by immunoSEQ multiplex PCR, and TCRdb kept only the in-frame ones, dropping some. The sample lists 150,000 or so clones; about 80% were seen once. The source material was PBMCs or T cells enriched from blood (not recorded which). The source is a woman in her 50s who had recovered from COVID-19.

This chain joins TRBV18 and TRBJ1-6; 7 nucleotides agree with TRBD1. V trimming: 6 bases; J trimming: 7 bases; junction bases outside the gene matches: 6. CDR3 length equals 14 residues. The germline CDR1 and CDR2 sequences are KGHSH and LQKENI. Here the CDR3 reads CASSLGQRNSPLHF. The CDR3 coding sequence is TGTGCCAGCTCCCTGGGACAGCGGAATTCACCCCTCCACTTT.

The V call is TRBV5-4, the J call TRBJ1-4, with TRBD1 matching over 7 bases. Germline V gene data show CDR1 as SGHNT and CDR2 as YYREEE (reference sequence). This CDR3 has 15 amino acids. The trim removed 2 bases at V and 5 bases at J, leaving 6 bases unmatched. CDR3 region: CASSFGTELNEKLFF. The CDR3 bases are TGTGCCAGCAGCTTCGGGACAGAGTTAAATGAAAAACTGTTTTTT. Supplemented by reference TRBV5-4 and TRBJ1-4, the full variable domain reads ETGVTQSPTHLIKTRGQQVTLRCSSQSGHNTVSWYQQALGQGPQFIFQYYREEENGRGNFPPRFSGLQFPNYSSELNVNALELDDSALYLCASSFGTELNEKLFFGSGTQLSVL.

The chain uses TRBV6-6 and TRBJ2-6, with 7 bases identical to TRBD1. Per germline, CDR1 MNHNY and CDR2 SVGAGI (reference sequence). This CDR3 contains 15 residues. After removal of 4 bases from V and 2 bases from J, the junction contained 2 bases not matched to a gene. The CDR3 reads CASSSQGAGANVLTF. Written as DNA, the CDR3 is TGTGCCAGCAGTTCCCAGGGGGCTGGGGCCAACGTCCTGACTTTC.

J is TRBJ2-2 and V is TRBV19; D is unclear. The germline V and J ends were trimmed by 2 bases and 2 bases, with 12 bases remaining between them. Germline assignment: CDR1 LNHDA and CDR2 SQIVND (reference sequence). The CDR3 extends over 16 amino acids. Here the CDR3 reads CASSITRSANTGELFF. The CDR3 bases are TGTGCCAGTAGTATAACGCGGTCAGCCAACACCGGGGAGCTGTTTTTT.

The chain uses TRBV5-6 and TRBJ2-7; TRBD2 aligns across 7 bases. Germline V CDR1 and CDR2: SGHDT, YYEEEE. Germline trimming cut 2 bases from V and 3 bases from J; bases unmatched to any gene: 5. This CDR3 contains 14 residues. The CDR3 coding sequence is TGTGCCAGCAGCTTTGGGTCGGGGGGCTACGAGCAGTACTTC. It specifies CASSFGSGGYEQYF.

This clone occurred once. The J gene is TRBJ2-1, the V gene TRBV3-1 (or the pseudogene TRBV3-2); a possible D gene is TRBD2 (5 bases). CDR1 is LGHDT, CDR2 YNNKEL, per germline (reference sequence). V lost 3 bases and J 3 bases, leaving 15 bases between the germline ends. The CDR3 contains 16 residues. CDR3 DNA sequence: TGTGCCAGCAGCCAGGGCATAAGTGGGAGCTACAATGAGCAGTTCTTC. The encoded protein is CASSQGISGSYNEQFF.

This rearrangement joins TRBV2 to TRBJ1-3; D unresolved. Germline CDR1 reads SNHLY; CDR2 reads FYNNEI. V gave up 7 bases and J gave up 0 bases, with 13 bases separating them. CDR3 length equals 15 residues. CDR3 in DNA: TGTGCCAGCAATCCCCAACTTGGCTCTGGAAACACCATATATTTT. Encoded protein: CASNPQLGSGNTIYF.

The V call is TRBV19, the J call TRBJ1-5; the D is unclear. This CDR3 is 16 amino acids long. Germline V gives CDR1 LNHDA, CDR2 SQIVND (reference sequence). V lost 6 bases, J lost 2 bases, and 17 bases lay in between. CDR3 DNA sequence: TGTGCCAGTAGCCCCCAGCCGGGGTTTCGCAATCAGCCCCAGCATTTT. Its protein product is CASSPQPGFRNQPQHF.

As concerns this clone: Other nucleotide sequences in the sample specify the same CDR3. The rearrangement uses TRBV24-1 and TRBJ2-3; TRBD1 aligns across 9 bases. From germline, CDR1 is KGHDR and CDR2 SFDVKD. With V trimmed by 6 bases and J by 1 base, 4 bases remained unmatched. The CDR3 runs to 15 residues. CDR3 nucleotides: TGTGCCACCAGTCCCGGACAGGGGCGCACAGATACGCAGTATTTT. Protein product: CATSPGQGRTDTQYF.

The CDR3 sequence: CASSEQTGYQPQHF. Written as DNA, the CDR3 is TGTGCCAGCAGTGAGCAGACAGGTTATCAGCCCCAGCATTTT. The V and J genes are TRBV2 and TRBJ1-5, with a weak D call TRBD1 (6 bases). Germline CDR1 is SNHLY and CDR2 is FYNNEI. The length of the CDR3 is 14 residues. Trimming left V 3 bases short and J 5 bases short, with 11 bases between.

V gene TRBV16 combines with J gene TRBJ1-4, with D uncertain. The CDR3 is 14 amino acids. Germline V CDR1 and CDR2: KGHSY, FQNENV. The V end lost 5 bases, the J end lost 0 bases, and 7 bases lay between the germline ends. The CDR3 protein is CASSSRTTNEKLFF. The CDR3 DNA follows: TGTGCCAGCAGCTCTCGTACAACTAATGAAAAACTGTTTTTT. The full variable domain, rest sourced from reference TRBV16 and TRBJ1-4, is GEEVAQTPKHLVRGEGQKAKLYCAPIKGHSYVFWYQQVLKNEFKFLISFQNENVFDETGMPKERFSAKCLPNSPCSLEIQATKLEDSAVYFCASSSRTTNEKLFFGSGTQLSVL.

The genes are TRBV9 and TRBJ1-5; TRBD1 is a possible D gene (5 bases). CDR3 length: 16 amino acids. V lost 0 bases and J 2 bases, leaving 12 bases between the germline ends. Germline CDR1 and CDR2: SGDLS and YYNGEE. The CDR3 DNA reads TGTGCCAGCAGCGTAGTGGGGCCCCGGGGCAATCAGCCCCAGCATTTT. It encodes CASSVVGPRGNQPQHF. Based on the CDR3 plus reference TRBV9 and TRBJ1-5, the full variable domain is DSGVTQTPKHLITATGQRVTLRCSPRSGDLSVYWYQQSLDQGLQFLIQYYNGEERAKGNILERFSAQQFPDLHSELNLSSLELGDSALYFCASSVVGPRGNQPQHFGDGTRLSIL.

This clone was observed once. The J gene is TRBJ1-1, the V gene TRBV12-3 or TRBV12-4, with 8 bases lining up with TRBD1. J was trimmed by 3 bases and V by 7 bases; bases with no gene match: 1. CDR3 length equals 12 residues. The CDR3 nucleotides are TGTGCCAGCACAGGGGGCTACACTGAAGCTTTCTTT. It yields the protein CASTGGYTEAFF.

The CDR3 region has the DNA TGTGCCAGCAGCTTAACCGCCCCAGGGGGGTCCTACAATGAGCAGTTCTTC. As protein: CASSLTAPGGSYNEQFF. V is TRBV11-3 and J is TRBJ2-1; tentative D call: TRBD1 (7 bases). Germline V gene data show CDR1 as SGHNT and CDR2 as YENEEA. Trimming left V 2 bases short and J 1 base short, with 15 bases between. The CDR3 spans 17 residues.